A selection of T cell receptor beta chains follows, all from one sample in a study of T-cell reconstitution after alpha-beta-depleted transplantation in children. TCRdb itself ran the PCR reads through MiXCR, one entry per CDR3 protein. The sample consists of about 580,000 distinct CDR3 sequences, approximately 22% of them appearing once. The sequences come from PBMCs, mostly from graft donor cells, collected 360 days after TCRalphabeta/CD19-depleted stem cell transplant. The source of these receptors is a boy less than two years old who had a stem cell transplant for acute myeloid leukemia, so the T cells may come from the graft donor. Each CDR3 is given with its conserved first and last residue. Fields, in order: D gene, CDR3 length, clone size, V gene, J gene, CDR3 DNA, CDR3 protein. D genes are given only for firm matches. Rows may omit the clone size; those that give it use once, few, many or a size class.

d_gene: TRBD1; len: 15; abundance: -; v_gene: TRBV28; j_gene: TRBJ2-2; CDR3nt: TGTGCCACCCTTCCCGACAGGGTCAACACCGGGGAGCTGTTTTTT; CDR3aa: CATLPDRVNTGELFF
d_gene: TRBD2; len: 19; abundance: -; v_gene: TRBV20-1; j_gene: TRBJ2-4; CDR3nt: TGCAGTGCTAGAGATTGGGAACTAGCGGGGGGTATAGCCAAAAACATTCAGTACTTC; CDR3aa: CSARDWELAGGIAKNIQYF
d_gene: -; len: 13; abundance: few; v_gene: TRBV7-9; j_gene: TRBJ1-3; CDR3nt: TGTGCCGCCGGTGGTCACTCAAGAAACACCATATATTTT; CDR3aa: CAAGGHSRNTIYF
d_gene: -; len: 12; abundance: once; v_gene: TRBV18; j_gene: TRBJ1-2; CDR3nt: TGTGCCAGCTCACCACAGGGAAATGGCTACACCTTC; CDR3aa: CASSPQGNGYTF
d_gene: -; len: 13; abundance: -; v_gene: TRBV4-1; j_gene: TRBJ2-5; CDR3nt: TGCGCCAGCAGCCAAGGCAGGGCGGAGACCCAGTACTTC; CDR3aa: CASSQGRAETQYF
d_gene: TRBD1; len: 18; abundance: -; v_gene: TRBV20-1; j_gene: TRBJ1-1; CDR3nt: TGCAGTGCTAGGGATATTACGGGACAGGGGATAGGTAACACTGAAGCTTTCTTT; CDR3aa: CSARDITGQGIGNTEAFF
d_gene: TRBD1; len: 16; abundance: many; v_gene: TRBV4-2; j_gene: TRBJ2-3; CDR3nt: TGTGCCAGCAGCCATGAGGGCCAGGGGGTAGCAGATACGCAGTATTTT; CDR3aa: CASSHEGQGVADTQYF
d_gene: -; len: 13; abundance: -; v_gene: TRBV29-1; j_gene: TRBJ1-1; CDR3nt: TGCAGCGTTGTTCTACAAATGAACACTGAAGCTTTCTTT; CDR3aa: CSVVLQMNTEAFF
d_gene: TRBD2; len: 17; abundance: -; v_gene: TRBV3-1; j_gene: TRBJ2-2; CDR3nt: TGTGCCAGCAGCCAAGGACTAGCGGGGGGGAACACCGGGGATCTGTTTTTT; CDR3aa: CASSQGLAGGNTGDLFF
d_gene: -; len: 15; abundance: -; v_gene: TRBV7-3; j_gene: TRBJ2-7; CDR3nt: TGTGCCAGCAGCTTAGGTCAGGACACGCGAGTCGAGCAGTACTTC; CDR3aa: CASSLGQDTRVEQYF
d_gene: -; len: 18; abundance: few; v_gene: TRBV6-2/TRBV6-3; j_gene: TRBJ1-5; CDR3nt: TGTGCCAGCAGTACCCCCGGGGGAGGCAGGCGAAGCAATCAGCCCCAGCATTTT; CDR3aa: CASSTPGGGRRSNQPQHF
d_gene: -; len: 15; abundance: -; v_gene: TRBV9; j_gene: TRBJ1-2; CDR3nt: TGTGCCAGCAGCGTAGAGGTGACCGAGCTCTATGGCTACACCTTC; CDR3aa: CASSVEVTELYGYTF
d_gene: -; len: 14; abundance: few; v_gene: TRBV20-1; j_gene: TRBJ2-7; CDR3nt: TGCAGTGCTAGAGTCCAGGCGTCAGGGAACGAGCAGTACTTC; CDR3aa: CSARVQASGNEQYF
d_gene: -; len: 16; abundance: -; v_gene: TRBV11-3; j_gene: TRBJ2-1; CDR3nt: TGTGCCAGCAGCTCCCCGACCATAAGCTCCTACAATGAGCAGTTCTTC; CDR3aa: CASSSPTISSYNEQFF
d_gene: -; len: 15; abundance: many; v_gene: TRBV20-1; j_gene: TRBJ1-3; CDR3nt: TGCAGTGCTGCTTCCGGGACCCACTCTGGAAACACCATATATTTT; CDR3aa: CSAASGTHSGNTIYF
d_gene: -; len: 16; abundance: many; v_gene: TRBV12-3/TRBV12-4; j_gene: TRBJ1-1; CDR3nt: TGTGCCAGCAGTTGGCTTGGGGGACCCATGAACACTGAAGCTTTCTTT; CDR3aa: CASSWLGGPMNTEAFF
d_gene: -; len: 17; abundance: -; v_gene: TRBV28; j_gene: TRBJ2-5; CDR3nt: TGTGCCAGCAGTTTGTATTACGGGACGATCGCGCGGGAGACCCAGTACTTC; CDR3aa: CASSLYYGTIARETQYF
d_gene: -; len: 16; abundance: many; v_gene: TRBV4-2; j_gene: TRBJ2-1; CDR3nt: TGTGCCAGCAGCCAAGACCTCCCAGGGGAGGGGGCTCAGCAGTTCTTC; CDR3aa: CASSQDLPGEGAQQFF
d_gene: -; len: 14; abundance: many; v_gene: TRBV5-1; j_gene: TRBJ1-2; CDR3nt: TGCGCCAGCAGCTTGGGTCCTCCAGGGACCGGCTACACCTTC; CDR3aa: CASSLGPPGTGYTF
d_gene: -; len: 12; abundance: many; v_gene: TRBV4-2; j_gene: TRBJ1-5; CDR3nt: TGTGCCAGCAGCCGTGGGGAGCAGCCCCAGCATTTT; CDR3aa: CASSRGEQPQHF
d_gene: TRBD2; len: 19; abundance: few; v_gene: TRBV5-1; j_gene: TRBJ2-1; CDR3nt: TGCGCCAGCAGCTTCGGGGGACTAGCGGGGGGCAGACGGGACAATGAGCAGTTCTTC; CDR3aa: CASSFGGLAGGRRDNEQFF
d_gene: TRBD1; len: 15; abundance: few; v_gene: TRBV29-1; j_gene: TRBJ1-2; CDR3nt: TGCAGCGCCCGGACAGGGGGTGGATCTAACTATGGCTACACCTTC; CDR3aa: CSARTGGGSNYGYTF